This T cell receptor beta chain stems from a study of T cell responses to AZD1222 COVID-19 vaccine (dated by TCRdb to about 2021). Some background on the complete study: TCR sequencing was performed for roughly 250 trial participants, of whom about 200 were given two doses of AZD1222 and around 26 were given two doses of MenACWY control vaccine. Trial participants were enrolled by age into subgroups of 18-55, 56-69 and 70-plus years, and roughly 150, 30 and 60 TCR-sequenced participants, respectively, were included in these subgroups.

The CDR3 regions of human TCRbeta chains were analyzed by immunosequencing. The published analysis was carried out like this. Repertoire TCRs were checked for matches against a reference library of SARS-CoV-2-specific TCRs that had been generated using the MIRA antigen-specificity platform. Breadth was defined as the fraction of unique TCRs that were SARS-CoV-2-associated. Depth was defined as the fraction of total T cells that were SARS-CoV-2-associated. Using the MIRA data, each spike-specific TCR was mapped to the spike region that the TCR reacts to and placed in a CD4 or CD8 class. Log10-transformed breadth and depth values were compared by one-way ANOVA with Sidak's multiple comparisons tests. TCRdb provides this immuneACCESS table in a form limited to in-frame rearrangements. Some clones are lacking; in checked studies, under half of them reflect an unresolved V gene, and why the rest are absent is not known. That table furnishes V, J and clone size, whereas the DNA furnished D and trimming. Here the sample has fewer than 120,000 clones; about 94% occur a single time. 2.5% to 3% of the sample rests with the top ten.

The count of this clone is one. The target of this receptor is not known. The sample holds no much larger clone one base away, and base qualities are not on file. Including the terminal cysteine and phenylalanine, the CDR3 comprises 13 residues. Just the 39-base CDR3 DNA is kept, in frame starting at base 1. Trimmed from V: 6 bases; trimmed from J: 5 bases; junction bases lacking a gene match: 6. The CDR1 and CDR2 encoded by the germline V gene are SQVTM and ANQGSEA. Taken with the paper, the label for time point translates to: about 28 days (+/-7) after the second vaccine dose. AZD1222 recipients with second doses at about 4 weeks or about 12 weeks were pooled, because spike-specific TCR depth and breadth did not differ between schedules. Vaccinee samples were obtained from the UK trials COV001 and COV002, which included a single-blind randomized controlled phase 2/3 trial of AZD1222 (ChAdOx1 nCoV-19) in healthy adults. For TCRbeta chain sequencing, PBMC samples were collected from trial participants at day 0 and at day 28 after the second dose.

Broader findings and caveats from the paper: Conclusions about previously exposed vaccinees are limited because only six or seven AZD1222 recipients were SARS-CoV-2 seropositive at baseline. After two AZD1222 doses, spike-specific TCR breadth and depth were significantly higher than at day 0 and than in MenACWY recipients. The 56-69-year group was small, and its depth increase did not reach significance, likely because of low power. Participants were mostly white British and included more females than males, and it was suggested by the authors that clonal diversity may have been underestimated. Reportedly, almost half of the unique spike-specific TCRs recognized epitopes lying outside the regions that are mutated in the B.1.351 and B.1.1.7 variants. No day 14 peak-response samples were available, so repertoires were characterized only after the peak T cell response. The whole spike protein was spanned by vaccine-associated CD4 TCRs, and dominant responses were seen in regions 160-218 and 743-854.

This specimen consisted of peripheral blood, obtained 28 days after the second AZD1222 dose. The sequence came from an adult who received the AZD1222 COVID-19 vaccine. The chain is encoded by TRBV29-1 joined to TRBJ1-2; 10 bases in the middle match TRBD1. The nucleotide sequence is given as TGCAGCGTCGGGACAGGGGCACCTTATGGCTACACCTTC. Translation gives CSVGTGAPYGYTF.